This T cell receptor (beta chain) was sequenced during a study of OX40 agonist ivuxolimab in advanced cancers. The protocol was immunoSEQ multiplex PCR, while the TCRdb copy is restricted to in-frame clones and leaves out a portion. The sample has 20,000 or so clones; 70% to 90% are singletons. As to this clone: What it binds is not known.

General study findings and limits: The specificity for antigen of the expanded peripheral T cells was not determined. On average, a greater number of expanded clones characterised CD8+ T cells relative to CD4+.

The J segment lost 4 bases and the V segment lost 6 bases, leaving 14 bases of the junction unmatched. The CDR3 spans 18 residues. Germline V lookup: CDR1 SNHLY, CDR2 FYNNEI. The receptor was derived from an adult with an advanced solid tumor such as melanoma, head and neck, liver or kidney cancer. J is TRBJ1-6 and V is TRBV2, with 8 bases identical to TRBD1. Sequenced material: CD4+ or CD8+ T cells sorted from blood, taken in a trial of the OX40 agonist ivuxolimab. The CDR3 protein is CASSHGQGGRGYNSPLHF. CDR3 in DNA: TGTGCCAGCAGCCATGGACAGGGAGGGAGGGGTTATAATTCACCCCTCCACTTT.